Below, 2 T cell receptor beta chains from the same sample are listed, as sequenced in a study of blood T cell repertoires in COVID-19 (dated by TCRdb to the early 2020s). Receptors were amplified or captured by the immunoSEQ multiplex PCR assay. TCRdb limited this immuneACCESS table to in-frame rearrangements with V and J called. A share of clones is missing; checked studies link under half to unresolved V genes, and the rest is unexplained. The sample table contains some 180,000 clones; only one count was recorded for more than 75% of them. The top ten hold about 15% of the sample. The sequenced sample consisted of PBMCs or T cells enriched from blood (not recorded which). The receptors were gathered from a man aged 55 to 70 who had been exposed to COVID-19.

Remarks on this clone: The junction departs from germline at one end; a sequencing error may be responsible. This rearrangement joins TRBV6-5 to TRBJ2-3; 12 bases are shared with TRBD2. Looked up from germline, CDR1 is MNHEY and CDR2 is SVGAGI. The CDR3 sequence is 12 residues long. As DNA, the CDR3 is TGTGCCAGCAATCGGCTAGCGGGAGGGGGGGATTTT. It codes for CASNRLAGGGDF.

This clone was seen just once. The genes are TRBV7-3 and TRBJ2-1; 10 bases are a match to TRBD2. The CDR3 runs to 15 residues. Germline-derived CDR1 and CDR2 are SGHTA and FQGTGA. Losses at the gene ends were 4 bases for V and 10 bases for J; bases not matched to a gene: 10. The CDR3 loop reads CASSSTSGVLGEQFF. The CDR3, as DNA: TGTGCCAGCAGCTCTACTAGCGGGGTCCTCGGGGAGCAGTTCTTC.